This TCR beta chain was observed in a study of shared clonotypes between healthy human individuals (TCRdb year 2020). For context, the study as a whole: The cohort included a few men and a couple of women between 18 and 49 years of age. Blood TCR repertoires of a handful of healthy adults were deeply sequenced to estimate repertoire size and the extent of clonotype sharing between individuals. Per donor, leukapheresis produced somewhere between about 0.8 and 9 billion PBMCs. To increase sequencing depth and limit assay-specific biases, different laboratories used diverse techniques to prepare libraries and sequence TCR repertoires. For each donor, three plates each were used for CD4 naive and CD4 memory, two plates were used for CD8 naive, and one plate was used for CD8 memory. Beyond this particular receptor, the publication reports: Higher generation probabilities were observed for clonotypes shared by all four sorted-subset donors than for non-shared clonotypes. Even with the large sequencing depth, rarefaction of the sorted-subset datasets indicated that sequencing was incomplete. The small number of donors limited the genetic and exposure-history diversity represented. Naive subsets generally had larger estimated clonotype richness than memory subsets did. Only blood was sampled, and tissue TCR repertoires likely differ from those in blood. About 5% of naive CD4, 3% to 3.5% of naive CD8, 2% to 2.5% of memory CD4, and 0.35% to 0.5% of memory CD8 clonotypes were shared across several donors. Pairwise subsampling indicated that sequencing depth was expected to affect the degree of clonotype sharing among donors.

Measured from the cysteine to the phenylalanine, the CDR3 is 15 residues long. The sequence is cut down to CDR3 DNA, 45 bases in frame from base 1. Via the germline V gene (reference sequence), CDR1 is SGHNT and CDR2 YYREEE. V is pruned by 0 bases and J by 3 bases, leaving 2 bases of the junction without a gene match. Using the deep immunoSEQ assay, TCR CDR3 regions were amplified from genomic DNA by multiplex PCR. Extracted genomic DNA from each cell subset was distributed evenly across all wells of several immunoSEQ 96-well plates, and each plate was treated as a replicate. For sorted subsets, 200 to 250 ng genomic DNA, equal to tens of thousands of T cell genomes, was loaded into each replicate PCR. Purified libraries were quantified with a Qubit 3.0 fluorometer, sized on a Bioanalyzer 2100, and re-quantified with the KAPA Library Quantification kit. Every immunoSEQ 96-well plate was sequenced on a separate single-read 150-cycle Illumina NextSeq 550 flow cell. The published analysis was carried out like this. Because only junctional sequences without quality scores were contained in the immunoSEQ output, filtering matching that applied to full-length reads could not be performed. To assign V/J genes and CDR3, sequences were annotated using PyIR, a Python wrapper for IgBLAST v1.9, with IMGT germline references. Any read was removed if the V/J assignment was weak (E-value above 1e-6), the CDR3 was missing, or the read contained stop codons, out-of-frame junctions, or ambiguous translated residues. A V3J clonotype was defined by an identical inferred V gene, J gene, and CDR3 amino acid sequence. To compute the percentage overlap between repertoires, the number of shared unique clonotypes was divided by the size of the smaller repertoire. Richness of each repertoire was evaluated using RTK rarefaction, the Chao1 estimator, and Recon v2.1 estimates of unobserved clonotypes. Generation probabilities for all TCRbeta clonotypes obtained by the gDNA method from a handful of donors were computed using OLGA. This immuneACCESS table, as held by TCRdb, lists in-frame sequences with V and J called but not all clones. Of the missing ones, under half trace to an unresolved V gene in checked studies; the others have no known cause. Clonal size and the V and J genes are those of that table, whereas D and trimming came from the DNA. The sample table shows 2 million to 2.5 million clones, and approximately 93% are seen once. The top ten clonotypes cover 0.39% of the sample.

Donors were healthy HIV-negative adults with no recently reported acute infections or vaccinations. Every donor was a Caucasian adult living in Nashville, Tennessee, USA. CD4+ T cells were enriched by magnetic negative selection, after which naive cells were positively selected on CD45RA and the negative fraction was taken as the memory subset. Blood was obtained by leukapheresis, after which PBMCs were separated by Ficoll-Histopaque density gradient centrifugation and cryopreserved in liquid nitrogen vapor phase. Analytical flow cytometry was used to check the purity and quantity of every magnetically sorted T cell population. Each sorted fraction had its genomic DNA isolated and then quantified by UV absorbance on a Nanodrop 2000c. With respect to this clone: It lacks a known antigen. Per-base quality was not reported, and no clone a single base away is much larger than it.

Recombination linked TRBV5-4 to TRBJ2-1; the junction holds 8 bases that match TRBD2. Sequencing used naive CD4+ T cells from PBMCs. This specimen's cell subset or site label, interpreted: CD45RA+ positively selected. The source is a man in his late teens or twenties in good health. Some clones in this sample may be carry-over from other donors' samples. The DNA reads as follows: TGTGCCAGCAGCTTGGCAGCGGGAGTCTACAATGAGCAGTTCTTC. This yields the protein CASSLAAGVYNEQFF.